This T cell receptor beta chain was captured in a study of T cells in Graves' hyperthyroidism and ophthalmopathy. Findings and limits, study-wide: Most thyroid clonotypes that were expanded above 0.001 also turned up in blood.

The trim removed 4 bases at V and 8 bases at J, leaving 4 bases unmatched. Germline V gene lookup returns CDR1 SNHLY and CDR2 FYNNEI. CDR3 length: 12 amino acids. This clonotype occurred many times. What it binds is unknown. The investigators amplified TCR beta CDR3 regions from RNA transcripts. Carried out on the TCR CDR3, a first-round RT-PCR used the HTBI primer set. TCRdb reprocessed the multiplex PCR reads with MiXCR, giving one entry per CDR3 protein. The sample lists some 720,000 distinct CDR3 sequences, 15% to 20% occurring once. The chain couples TRBV2 to TRBJ1-2; 7 nucleotides line up with TRBD1. The sequenced sample was blood. This receptor was obtained from a man younger than 30 with Graves' hyperthyroidism. The CDR3 protein is CASSGRDRGYTF. DNA for the CDR3: TGTGCCAGCAGTGGTCGGGACAGAGGCTACACCTTC.